This entry lists 14 T cell receptor beta chains sequenced from one sample in a study of post-analysis software for immune sequencing data. General study results and limits: When patients were compared with controls, about 5 TRBV segments were more frequent, TRBV5-6, TRBV5-1 and TRBV20-1 among them.

TCR beta libraries were prepared from cDNA with unique molecular identifiers. TCRdb reprocessed the PCR reads with MiXCR, giving one entry per CDR3 protein. The sample contains about 770,000 distinct CDR3 sequences, roughly 46% of which appear only once. These receptors lack a known antigen. Sequencing was done on a sample of blood. The receptors here all came from a girl aged 5 to 17 with multiple sclerosis.

The chain couples TRBV14 to TRBJ2-1; TRBD2 agrees at 10 bases. There are 16 residues in the CDR3. Germline V gene sequence: CDR1 SGHDN, CDR2 FVKESK. The trim removed 4 bases at V and 8 bases at J, leaving 11 bases unmatched. The CDR3 reads CASSPEAGGSFYEQFF. The CDR3 nucleotides are TGTGCCAGCAGCCCTGAAGCGGGAGGGAGTTTCTATGAGCAGTTCTTC.

This clonotype was counted between two and nine times. The genes are TRBV7-9 and TRBJ2-3, with D perhaps matching TRBD2 (5 bases). The V end lost 5 bases, the J end lost 1 base, and 13 bases lay between the germline ends. Germline V gene lookup returns CDR1 SEHNR and CDR2 FQNEAQ (reference sequence). The CDR3 is made up of 15 amino acids. The CDR3 region is CASSAPGSGTDTQYF. The CDR3 bases are TGTGCCAGCAGCGCCCCGGGTAGCGGCACAGATACGCAGTATTTT. Complete variable domain (other parts from reference TRBV7-9 and TRBJ2-3): DTGVSQNPRHKITKRGQNVTFRCDPISEHNRLYWYRQTLGQGPEFLTYFQNEAQLEKSRLLSDRFSAERPKGSFSTLEIQRTEQGDSAMYLCASSAPGSGTDTQYFGPGTRLTVL.

As regards this clonotype: One end of the junction does not line up with germline, which may come from a read error. The J gene is TRBJ1-5, the V gene TRBV12-3 or TRBV12-4; 7 bases match TRBD1. This CDR3 is 14 amino acids long. The DNA of the CDR3 is TGTGCCAGCAGGCCCACAGGGGCCAATGAGCCCCAGCATTTT. Translation: CASRPTGANEPQHF.

V usage is TRBV10-3 and J usage is TRBJ2-1; 7 bases are shared with TRBD1. V was pared by 5 bases and J by 5 bases, with 9 bases of the junction left unmatched. The CDR3 length is 15 residues. CDR1 ENHRY and CDR2 SYGVKD come from the germline V gene. The CDR3 coding sequence is TGTGCCATCAGTAACACAGGGGCGAGGGACAATGAGCAGTTCTTC. Its translation: CAISNTGARDNEQFF.

The J gene is TRBJ1-5, the V gene TRBV19, with D perhaps matching TRBD1 (5 bases). Looked up from germline, CDR1 is LNHDA and CDR2 is SQIVND (reference sequence). V was trimmed by 11 bases and J by 4 bases, leaving 12 bases between them. CDR3 size: 12 residues. Here the CDR3 DNA reads TGTGCCGGAGGGGATCTAAATCAGCCCCAGCATTTT. Its protein product is CAGGDLNQPQHF.

The chain employs TRBV2 and TRBJ2-7, with TRBD1 matching 7 bases. CDR3 length: 14 amino acids. The germline CDR1 and CDR2 sequences are SNHLY and FYNNEI. With V trimmed by 7 bases and J by 5 bases, 11 bases remained unmatched. The CDR3 here is CASIKTRGQDEQYF. The CDR3 region has the DNA TGTGCCAGCATTAAGACGAGGGGGCAGGACGAGCAGTACTTC.

The V gene is TRBV20-1, the J gene TRBJ1-4; weak D call: TRBD1 (6 bases). This CDR3 spans 15 amino acids. Germline CDR1 reads DFQATT; CDR2 reads SNEGSKA (reference sequence). The V end lost 3 bases, the J end lost 3 bases, and 14 bases lay between the germline ends. CDR3 sequence (DNA): TGCAGTGCTAGGGCGCCCAGGGGTGCTAATGAAAAACTGTTTTTT. This gives the protein CSARAPRGANEKLFF.

The chain links TRBV4-1 to TRBJ2-1, with TRBD2 as a possible D gene (6 bases). The V and J ends lost 1 base and 2 bases respectively, with 24 bases between them. The V gene's germline CDR1 is MGHRA and CDR2 YSYEKL. The CDR3 contains 20 residues. In nucleotides, the CDR3 is TGCGCCAGCAGCCAAGGGCGGGCGGTTGTTCGGGGGTGCCCCTACAATGAGCAGTTCTTC. Translation: CASSQGRAVVRGCPYNEQFF.

In the case of this clonotype: The germline gene is not matched at one end of the junction; a read error may be the cause. This rearrangement joins TRBV5-1 to TRBJ2-7, with 10 bases that match TRBD1. Germline-derived CDR1 and CDR2 are SGHRS and YFSETQ. The CDR3 is 14 amino acids. In nucleotides, the CDR3 is TGTGCCAGCAGGGGACAGGGGACCTACAATGAGCAGTACTTC. The encoded protein is CASRGQGTYNEQYF.

The chain carries TRBV7-2 and TRBJ1-1; TRBD1 is a possible D gene (5 bases). CDR1 SGHTA and CDR2 FQGNSA come from the germline V gene. CDR3 length: 12 residues. V was cut by 5 bases and J by 11 bases, with 15 bases left in between. The CDR3 nucleotides are TGTGCCAGCAGCCGGCCGTTGGGGCCTGCTTTCTTT. This translates into CASSRPLGPAFF. Full variable domain (missing parts from reference TRBV7-2 and TRBJ1-1): GAGVSQSPSNKVTEKGKDVELRCDPISGHTALYWYRQSLGQGLEFLIYFQGNSAPDKSGLPSDRFSAERTGGSVSTLTIQRTQQEDSAVYLCASSRPLGPAFFGQGTRLTVV.

This clonotype was detected only once. V and J are TRBV7-9 and TRBJ2-6; perhaps TRBD2 as D (5 bases). This CDR3 region has 17 residues. Trimming shortened V by 5 bases and J by 2 bases, and 16 bases separated the two germline ends. Germline loops: CDR1 SEHNR, CDR2 FQNEAQ (reference sequence). The CDR3 DNA reads as TGTGCCAGCAGCCGCCTGGACTCCCTTCCTGGGGCCAACGTCCTGACTTTC. Translated, it gives CASSRLDSLPGANVLTF.

The gene calls are TRBV24-1 and TRBJ1-2, with TRBD1 identical over 7 bases. This CDR3 has 14 residues. CDR1 and CDR2 (germline): KGHDR, SFDVKD. The junction had 3 bases not matched to a gene; V was cut back by 4 bases and J by 2 bases. The CDR3 protein is CATSDPTGNYGYTF. The CDR3 DNA reads TGTGCCACCAGTGACCCGACAGGGAACTATGGCTACACCTTC.

This clonotype was seen only a few times. J is TRBJ2-6 and V is TRBV9, with D unresolved. The germline V and J ends were trimmed by 4 bases and 0 bases, with 11 bases remaining between them. The CDR3 length is 16 residues. Looked up from germline, CDR1 is SGDLS and CDR2 is YYNGEE. CDR3 nucleotides: TGTGCCAGCAGCCCCGGACCTAGCTCTGGGGCCAACGTCCTGACTTTC. Its protein is CASSPGPSSGANVLTF.

The chain couples TRBV28 to TRBJ2-1; D uncertain. The CDR3 has 15 residues. The V end was cut by 8 bases, the J end by 0 bases, with 14 bases between. Germline assignment: CDR1 MDHEN and CDR2 SYDVKM. CDR3 sequence: CASRESGTSYNEQFF. In DNA form, the CDR3 reads TGTGCCAGCCGTGAGTCCGGAACCTCCTACAATGAGCAGTTCTTC.